Sequencing of this T cell receptor (beta chain) was carried out in a study of T cells in Graves' hyperthyroidism and ophthalmopathy. Study-level information: Initial diagnosis, before any treatment, was when peripheral blood was collected.

Researchers amplified the TCR beta CDR3 regions from RNA transcripts. HTBI primers were employed in a first-round RT-PCR of the TCR CDR3. TCRdb called the multiplex PCR reads again in MiXCR, with one record for every CDR3 protein. The sample lists around 600,000 distinct CDR3 sequences; 15% to 17% were seen once. At least ten counts were recorded for this clonotype. Reasons for excluding patients were uncontrolled infection, other autoimmune disease, pregnancy or lactation. Extraction of PBMCs used around 9.6 ml of fresh peripheral blood. Specimen: blood. This TCR came from a woman aged 25-40 years with Graves' hyperthyroidism.

DNA of the CDR3: TGCAGCGTTGAACCCACTCAGGGCCTCGGGACCCAGTACTTC. Amino acid sequence: CSVEPTQGLGTQYF. The chain couples TRBV29-1 to TRBJ2-5; D is possibly TRBD1 (5 bases). The V end was cut by 2 bases, the J end by 7 bases, with 17 bases between. This CDR3 is 14 amino acids long. CDR1 SQVTM and CDR2 ANQGSEA come from the germline V gene.